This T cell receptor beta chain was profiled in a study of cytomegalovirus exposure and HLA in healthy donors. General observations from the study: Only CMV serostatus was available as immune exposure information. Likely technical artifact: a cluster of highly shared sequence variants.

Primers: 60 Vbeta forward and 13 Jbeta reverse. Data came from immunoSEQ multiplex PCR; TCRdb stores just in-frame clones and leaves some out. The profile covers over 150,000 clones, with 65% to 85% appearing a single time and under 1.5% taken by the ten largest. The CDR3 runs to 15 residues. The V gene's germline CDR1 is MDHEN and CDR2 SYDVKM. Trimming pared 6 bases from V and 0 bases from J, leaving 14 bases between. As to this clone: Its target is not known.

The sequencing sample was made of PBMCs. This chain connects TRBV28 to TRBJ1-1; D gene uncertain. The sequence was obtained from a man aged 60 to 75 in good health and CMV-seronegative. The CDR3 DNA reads TGTGCCAGCAGCCGCACTGACATCCTGAACACTGAAGCTTTCTTT. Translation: CASSRTDILNTEAFF.